The T cell receptor beta chain described here comes from a study of blood T cell repertoires in COVID-19. The data were produced by immunoSEQ multiplex PCR, yet TCRdb's version contains in-frame clones alone and is incomplete. The table shows about 270,000 clones, with about nine tenths occurring only once. The CDR3 is made up of 17 amino acids. V dropped 0 bases and J dropped 4 bases, with 19 bases sitting between them. Looked up from germline, CDR1 is SGHDT and CDR2 is YYEEEE. This clone was counted a single time. The sequenced material came from peripheral blood. The clonotype was recovered from a woman aged 30 to 39 with COVID-19, enrolled during active disease. The chain carries TRBV5-6 and TRBJ1-1; D perhaps matches TRBD1 (6 bases). The DNA of the CDR3 is TGTGCCAGCAGCTTGGTCAGGGGTAAGGGGTTTGTCACTGAAGCTTTCTTT. This codes for CASSLVRGKGFVTEAFF.